This TCR beta chain was sequenced during a study of cytomegalovirus exposure and HLA in healthy donors. Study overall: Across some 400 genotyped donors, over 70% landed in the Caucasian-associated ancestry cluster. Study-wide results and limits: Within an earlier analysis, most TCR beta V segments proved productive either about 87% or about 30% of the time. The authors later found HLA-associated TCR beta chains more clonally expanded than equally common others. Cytomegalovirus association was listed for about 160 TCR beta chains.

Notes on this clone: Its antigen is undetermined.

The PCR was carried out with 60 Vbeta primers and 13 Jbeta primers. Clones were read by immunoSEQ multiplex PCR, and TCRdb kept only the in-frame ones, dropping some. Found here are about 98,000 clones, approximately 83% of them singletons; the top ten hold approximately 3.7%. Trimming took off 3 bases at V and 0 bases at J, with 11 bases between the two ends. Germline assignment: CDR1 SEHNR and CDR2 FQNEAQ (reference sequence). This CDR3 has 15 residues. The TCR sequence derives from a female donor in good health and CMV-seropositive. Sequencing input: PBMCs. This rearrangement joins TRBV7-9 to TRBJ1-1; D is ambiguous. The chain's CDR3 is CASSLGGLMNTEAFF. The CDR3 DNA sequence: TGTGCCAGCAGCTTGGGCGGACTGATGAACACTGAAGCTTTCTTT. Variable domain in full (rest from reference TRBV7-9 and TRBJ1-1): DTGVSQNPRHKITKRGQNVTFRCDPISEHNRLYWYRQTLGQGPEFLTYFQNEAQLEKSRLLSDRFSAERPKGSFSTLEIQRTEQGDSAMYLCASSLGGLMNTEAFFGQGTRLTVV.